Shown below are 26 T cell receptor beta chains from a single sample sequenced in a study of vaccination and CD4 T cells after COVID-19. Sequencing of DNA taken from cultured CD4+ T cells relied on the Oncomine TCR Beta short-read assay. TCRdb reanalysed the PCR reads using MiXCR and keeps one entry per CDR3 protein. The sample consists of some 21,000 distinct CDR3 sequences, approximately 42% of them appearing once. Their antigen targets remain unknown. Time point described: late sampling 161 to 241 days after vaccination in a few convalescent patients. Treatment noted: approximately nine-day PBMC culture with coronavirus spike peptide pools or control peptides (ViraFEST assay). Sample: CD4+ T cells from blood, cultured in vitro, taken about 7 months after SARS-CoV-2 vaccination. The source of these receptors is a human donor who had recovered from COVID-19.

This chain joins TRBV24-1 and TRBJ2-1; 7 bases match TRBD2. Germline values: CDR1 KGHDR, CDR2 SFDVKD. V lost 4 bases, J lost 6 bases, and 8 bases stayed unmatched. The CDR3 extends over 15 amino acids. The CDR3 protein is CATSDRGSRGNEQFF. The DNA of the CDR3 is TGTGCCACCAGTGACCGCGGGAGTAGGGGCAATGAGCAGTTCTTC.

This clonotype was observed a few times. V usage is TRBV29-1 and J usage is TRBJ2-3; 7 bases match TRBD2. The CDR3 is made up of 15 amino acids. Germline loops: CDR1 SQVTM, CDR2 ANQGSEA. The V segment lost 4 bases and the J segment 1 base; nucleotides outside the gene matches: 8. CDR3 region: CSVAVSSGRTDTQYF. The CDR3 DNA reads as TGCAGCGTTGCCGTTTCTAGCGGTCGCACAGATACGCAGTATTTT.

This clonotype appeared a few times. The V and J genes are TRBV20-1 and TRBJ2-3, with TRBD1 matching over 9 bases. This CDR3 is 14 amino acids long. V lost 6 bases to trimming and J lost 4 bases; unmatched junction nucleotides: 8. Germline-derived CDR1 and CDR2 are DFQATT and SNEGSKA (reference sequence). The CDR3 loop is CSAGGGQGADTQYF. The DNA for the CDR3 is TGCAGTGCAGGGGGGGGACAGGGTGCAGATACGCAGTATTTT.

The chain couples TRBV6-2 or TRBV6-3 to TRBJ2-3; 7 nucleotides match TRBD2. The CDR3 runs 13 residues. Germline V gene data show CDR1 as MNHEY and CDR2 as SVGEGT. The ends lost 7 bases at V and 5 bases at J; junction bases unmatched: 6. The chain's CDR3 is CASKGLLGDTQYF. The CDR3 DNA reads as TGTGCCAGCAAGGGACTACTAGGAGATACGCAGTATTTT.

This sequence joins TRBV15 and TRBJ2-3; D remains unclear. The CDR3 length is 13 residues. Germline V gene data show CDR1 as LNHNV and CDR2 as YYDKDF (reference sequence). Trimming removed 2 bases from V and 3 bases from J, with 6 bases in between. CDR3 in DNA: TGTGCCACCAGCAGACCTTTAACAGATACGCAGTATTTT. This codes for CATSRPLTDTQYF.

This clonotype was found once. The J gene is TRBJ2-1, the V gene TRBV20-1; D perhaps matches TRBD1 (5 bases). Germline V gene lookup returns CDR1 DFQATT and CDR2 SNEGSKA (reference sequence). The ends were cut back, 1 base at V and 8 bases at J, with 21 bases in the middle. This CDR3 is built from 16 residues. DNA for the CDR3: TGCAGTGCTAGAGCCCCTCAAAAAGGGGTCGGGCATGAGCAGTTCTTC. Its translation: CSARAPQKGVGHEQFF.

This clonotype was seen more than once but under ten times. The CDR3 coding sequence is TGTGCCAGCAGTCAGGGGACCAATGAGCAGTTCTTC. Translation: CASSQGTNEQFF. The chain is built from TRBV6-1 and TRBJ2-1, with a tentative D call TRBD1 (6 bases). CDR1 is MNHNS and CDR2 is SASEGT in the germline V gene. This CDR3 has 12 amino acids. V was shortened by 5 bases and J by 6 bases, with 8 bases between the two germline ends.

The CDR3 region is CASSITTGIGTEAFF. As DNA, the CDR3 is TGTGCCAGTAGTATCACGACAGGGATCGGCACTGAAGCTTTCTTT. The rearrangement links TRBV19 to TRBJ1-1, with 7 bases aligning to TRBD1. CDR3 length equals 15 residues. V gave up 3 bases and J gave up 4 bases; unmatched junction bases: 8. In germline, CDR1 is LNHDA, CDR2 SQIVND (reference sequence).

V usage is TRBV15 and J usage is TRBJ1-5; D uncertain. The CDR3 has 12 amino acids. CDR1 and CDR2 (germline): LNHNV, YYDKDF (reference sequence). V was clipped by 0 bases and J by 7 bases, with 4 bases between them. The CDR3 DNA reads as TGTGCCACCAGCAGAGATCGCCAGCCCCAGCATTTT. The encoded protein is CATSRDRQPQHF.

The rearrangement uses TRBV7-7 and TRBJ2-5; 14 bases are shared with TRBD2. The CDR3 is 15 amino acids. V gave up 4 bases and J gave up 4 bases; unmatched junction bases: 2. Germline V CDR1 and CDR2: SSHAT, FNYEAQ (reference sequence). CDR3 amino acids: CASSSGLAGAETQYF. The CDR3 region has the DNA TGTGCCAGCAGCTCGGGACTAGCGGGAGCAGAGACCCAGTACTTC. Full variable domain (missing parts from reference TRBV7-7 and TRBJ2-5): GAGVSQSPRYKVTKRGQDVTLRCDPISSHATLYWYQQALGQGPEFLTYFNYEAQPDKSGLPSDRFSAERPEGSISTLTIQRTEQRDSAMYRCASSSGLAGAETQYFGPGTRLLVL.

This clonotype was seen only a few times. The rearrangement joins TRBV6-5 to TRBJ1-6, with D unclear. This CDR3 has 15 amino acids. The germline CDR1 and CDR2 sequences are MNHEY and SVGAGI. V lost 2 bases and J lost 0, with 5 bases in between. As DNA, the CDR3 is TGTGCCAGCAGTTACACGAACTCCTATAATTCACCCCTCCACTTT. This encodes CASSYTNSYNSPLHF.

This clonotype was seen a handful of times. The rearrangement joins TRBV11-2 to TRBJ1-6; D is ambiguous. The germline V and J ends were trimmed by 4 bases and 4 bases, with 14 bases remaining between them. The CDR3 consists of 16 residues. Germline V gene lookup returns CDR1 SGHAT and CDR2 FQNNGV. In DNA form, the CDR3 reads TGTGCCAGCAGCTCCTCGCGGAGTGGGTATAATTCACCCCTCCACTTT. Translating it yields CASSSSRSGYNSPLHF. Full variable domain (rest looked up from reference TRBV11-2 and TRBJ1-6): EAGVAQSPRYKIIEKRQSVAFWCNPISGHATLYWYQQILGQGPKLLIQFQNNGVVDDSQLPKDRFSAERLKGVDSTLKIQPAKLEDSAVYLCASSSSRSGYNSPLHFGNGTRLTVT.

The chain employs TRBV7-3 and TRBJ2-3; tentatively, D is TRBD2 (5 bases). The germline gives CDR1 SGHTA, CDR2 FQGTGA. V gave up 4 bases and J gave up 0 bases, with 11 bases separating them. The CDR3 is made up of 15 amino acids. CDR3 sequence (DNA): TGTGCCAGCAGCTATGACCGGACTAGCACAGATACGCAGTATTTT. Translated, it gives CASSYDRTSTDTQYF.

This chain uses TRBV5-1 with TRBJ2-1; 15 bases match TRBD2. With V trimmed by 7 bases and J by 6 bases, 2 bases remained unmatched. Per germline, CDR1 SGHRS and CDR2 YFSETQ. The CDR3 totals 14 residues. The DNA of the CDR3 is TGCGCCAGCCGGACTAGCGGGGGGGGCAATGAGCAGTTCTTC. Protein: CASRTSGGGNEQFF.

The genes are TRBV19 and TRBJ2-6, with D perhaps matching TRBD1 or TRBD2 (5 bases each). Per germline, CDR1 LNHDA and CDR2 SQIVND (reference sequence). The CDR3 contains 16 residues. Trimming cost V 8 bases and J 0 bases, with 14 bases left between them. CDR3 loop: CASAGTASSGANVLTF. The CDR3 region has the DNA TGTGCCAGTGCCGGGACGGCCAGCTCTGGGGCCAACGTCCTGACTTTC.

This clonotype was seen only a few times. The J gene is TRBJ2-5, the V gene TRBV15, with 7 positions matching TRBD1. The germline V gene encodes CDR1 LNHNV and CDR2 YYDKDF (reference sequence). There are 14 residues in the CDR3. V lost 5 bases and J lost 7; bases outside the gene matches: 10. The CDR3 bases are TGTGCCACCAGCGCACAGGGGCTTTTTGGGACCCAGTACTTC. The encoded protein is CATSAQGLFGTQYF. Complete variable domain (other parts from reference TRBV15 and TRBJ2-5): DAMVIQNPRYQVTQFGKPVTLSCSQTLNHNVMYWYQQKSSQAPKLLFHYYDKDFNNEADTPDNFQSRRPNTSFCFLDIRSPGLGDTAMYLCATSAQGLFGTQYFGPGTRLLVL.

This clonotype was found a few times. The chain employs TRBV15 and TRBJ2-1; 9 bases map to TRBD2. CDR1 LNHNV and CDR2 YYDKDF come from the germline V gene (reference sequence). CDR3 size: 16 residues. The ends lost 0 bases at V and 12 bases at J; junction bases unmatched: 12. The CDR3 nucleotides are TGTGCCACCAGCAGAGATTCCCCTAGCGGGGCCGCCGGGCAGTTCTTC. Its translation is CATSRDSPSGAAGQFF.

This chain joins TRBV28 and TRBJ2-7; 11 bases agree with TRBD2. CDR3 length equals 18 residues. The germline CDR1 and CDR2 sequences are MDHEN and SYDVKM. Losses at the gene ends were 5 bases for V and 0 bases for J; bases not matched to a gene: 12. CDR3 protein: CASSSYGLAGGGSYEQYF. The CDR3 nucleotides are TGTGCCAGCAGTAGTTACGGGCTAGCGGGAGGTGGCTCCTACGAGCAGTACTTC.

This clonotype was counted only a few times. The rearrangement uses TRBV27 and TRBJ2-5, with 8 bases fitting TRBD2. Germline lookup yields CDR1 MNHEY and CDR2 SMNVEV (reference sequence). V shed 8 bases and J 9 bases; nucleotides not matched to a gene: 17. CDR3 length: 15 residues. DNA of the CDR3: TGTGCCAGCGGTAAAGCGGGAGACTACTCCCCGGCCCAGTACTTC. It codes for CASGKAGDYSPAQYF.

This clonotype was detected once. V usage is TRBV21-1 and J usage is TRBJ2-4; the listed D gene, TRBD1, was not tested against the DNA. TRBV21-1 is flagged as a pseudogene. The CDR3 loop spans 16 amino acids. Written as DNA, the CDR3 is TGTGCCAGCCCCGACCCGACAGGGTTAGCCAAAAACATTCAGTACTTC. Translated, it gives CASPDPTGLAKNIQYF.

CDR3: CASKGLAGPYEQYF. In DNA, the CDR3 is TGTGCCAGCAAAGGACTAGCGGGCCCCTACGAGCAGTACTTC. The chain couples TRBV27 to TRBJ2-7; 11 positions agree with TRBD2. V lost 7 bases and J lost 2; bases outside the gene matches: 4. This CDR3 has 14 amino acids. Per the germline V gene, CDR1 is MNHEY and CDR2 is SMNVEV (reference sequence).

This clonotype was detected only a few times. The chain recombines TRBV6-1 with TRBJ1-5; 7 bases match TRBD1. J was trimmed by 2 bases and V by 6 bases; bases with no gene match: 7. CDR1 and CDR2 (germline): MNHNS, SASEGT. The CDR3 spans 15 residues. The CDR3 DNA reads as TGTGCCAGCAGACCACAGGGGATTCGCAATCAGCCCCAGCATTTT. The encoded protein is CASRPQGIRNQPQHF.

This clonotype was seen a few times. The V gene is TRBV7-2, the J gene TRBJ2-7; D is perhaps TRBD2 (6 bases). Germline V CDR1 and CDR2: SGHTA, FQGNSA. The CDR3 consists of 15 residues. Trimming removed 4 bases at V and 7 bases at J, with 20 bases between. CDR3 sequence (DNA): TGTGCCAGCAGCTCCCAAAGCGGGTCAGGTAGGGAGCAGTACTTC. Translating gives CASSSQSGSGREQYF.

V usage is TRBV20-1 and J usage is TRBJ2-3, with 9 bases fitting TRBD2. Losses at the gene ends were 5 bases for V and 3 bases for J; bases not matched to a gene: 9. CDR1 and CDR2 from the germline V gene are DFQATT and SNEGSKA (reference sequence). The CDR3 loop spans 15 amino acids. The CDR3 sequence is CSAVPGLAHTDTQYF. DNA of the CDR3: TGCAGTGCTGTACCGGGACTAGCTCATACAGATACGCAGTATTTT.

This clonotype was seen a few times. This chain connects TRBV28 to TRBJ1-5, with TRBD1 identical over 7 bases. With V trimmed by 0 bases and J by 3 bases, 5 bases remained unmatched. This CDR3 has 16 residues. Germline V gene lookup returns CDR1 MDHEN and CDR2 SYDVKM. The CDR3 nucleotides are TGTGCCAGCAGTTTATGGGCACAGGGGACCAATCAGCCCCAGCATTTT. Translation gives CASSLWAQGTNQPQHF.

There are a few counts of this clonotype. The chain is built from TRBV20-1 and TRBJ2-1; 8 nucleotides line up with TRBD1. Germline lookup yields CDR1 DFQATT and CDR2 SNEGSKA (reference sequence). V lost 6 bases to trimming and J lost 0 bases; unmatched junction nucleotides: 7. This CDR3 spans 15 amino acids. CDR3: CSADGTGSSYNEQFF. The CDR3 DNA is TGCAGTGCGGACGGGACAGGTAGCTCCTACAATGAGCAGTTCTTC.